Sequencing of this TCR beta chain was carried out in a study of identical twins. Addition of a universal primer site occurred through template switching, and cDNA carried unique molecular identifiers. One entry per CDR3 protein, called by TCRdb with MiXCR from the 5' RACE reads. The top ten clones hold roughly 5.4% of a sample with fewer than 250,000 distinct CDR3 sequences, 6.5% to 9% of them seen once. In regard to this clonotype: As yet, its antigen is unknown.

Study results and caveats: Recombination models fit unrelated individuals' TCR alpha sharing but underestimated twins'. Researchers reported excess low generation probability among twin-shared out-of-frame alpha sequences.

The CDR3 consists of 14 residues. Germline V gives CDR1 SGHTA, CDR2 FQGTGA. V was trimmed by 2 bases and J by 4 bases, leaving 11 bases between them. Donors were all healthy Caucasians. This same sample was also taken into another study, of yellow fever vaccine responses in identical twins.

J is TRBJ2-5 and V is TRBV7-3; D gene unclear. Sequenced: CD8+ T cells sorted from blood. The sequence came from a woman younger than 35 in good health. CDR3 sequence (DNA): TGTGCCAGCAGCTTAGGCGCGACGGCAGAGACCCAGTACTTC. Protein product: CASSLGATAETQYF.